This is a list of T cell receptor beta chains from one sample in a study of T cell responses to AZD1222 COVID-19 vaccine. Clones were read by immunoSEQ multiplex PCR, and TCRdb kept only the in-frame ones, dropping some. The sample lists around 87,000 clones; 80% to 90% were seen once. Sequenced here: peripheral blood, sampled 28 days after the second AZD1222 dose. The receptors were gathered from an adult who received the AZD1222 COVID-19 vaccine. CDR3s include the opening cysteine and the closing phenylalanine or tryptophan. A D gene is named only where the DNA matches it firmly. Size values are once, few and many counts, or a class for expanded clones, and some rows have none.

13 | NA | TRBJ2-7 | TRBD1 | TRBV5-5 | TGTGCCAGCAGCTTGACAGGGGACGGTGAGCAGTACTTC | CASSLTGDGEQYF
10 | NA | TRBJ1-1 | NA | TRBV25-1 | TGTGCCAGCGGGAACACTGAAGCTTTCTTT | CASGNTEAFF
18 | NA | TRBJ2-2 | TRBD2 | TRBV6-2/TRBV6-3 | TGTGCCAGCAGTTACCCCCAAAGGAGCGGGGGGAACACCGGGGAGCTGTTTTTT | CASSYPQRSGGNTGELFF
15 | NA | TRBJ2-3 | TRBD2 | TRBV19 | TGTGCCAGTAGTATAGTCGCTAGCGGGGGCCGGACGCAGTATTTT | CASSIVASGGRTQYF
12 | NA | TRBJ2-1 | NA | TRBV6-5 | TGTGCCAGCTCCTCAGAATGGTATGAGCAGTTCTTC | CASSSEWYEQFF
14 | NA | TRBJ1-1 | NA | TRBV9 | TGTGCCAGCAGCACCAACACCCAGCTCACTGAAGCTTTCTTT | CASSTNTQLTEAFF
13 | NA | TRBJ2-3 | NA | TRBV11-2 | TGTGCCAGCAGCTTAACAGGGCTAAATACGCAGTATTTT | CASSLTGLNTQYF
14 | once | TRBJ2-7 | NA | TRBV2 | TGTGCCAGCAGTGCAATACTGGACAGCTACGAGCAGTACTTC | CASSAILDSYEQYF
17 | NA | TRBJ2-1 | TRBD2 | TRBV18 | TGTGCCAGCTCACCACTGAGCGGGAGGGCCAACTACAATGAGCAGTTCTTC | CASSPLSGRANYNEQFF
15 | NA | TRBJ2-4 | NA | TRBV5-1 | TGCGCCAGCAGCTTGGCCGGGAACGCCAAAAACATTCAGTACTTC | CASSLAGNAKNIQYF
12 | NA | TRBJ1-1 | TRBD1 | TRBV5-1 | TGCGCCAGCAGCTGGGACAGTGCTGAAGCTTTCTTT | CASSWDSAEAFF
16 | NA | TRBJ2-7 | TRBD1 | TRBV20-1 | TGCAGTGCTAGTCTAACCGGACAGGGGGTCGAACACGAGCAGTACTTC | CSASLTGQGVEHEQYF
12 | NA | TRBJ1-4 | NA | TRBV30 | TGTGCCTGGAGTCTACGGACAAGACAACTGTTTTTT | CAWSLRTRQLFF
13 | NA | TRBJ2-7 | NA | TRBV7-3 | TGTGCCAGCAGCCAACAGGGTTCCCTAGAGCAGTACTTC | CASSQQGSLEQYF
14 | NA | TRBJ2-7 | NA | TRBV28 | TGTGCCAGCAGCCAACCCTCTGCAAACTACGAGCAGTACTTC | CASSQPSANYEQYF
11 | NA | TRBJ2-7 | NA | TRBV25-1 | TGTGCCAGCACCCGACTGGGGGAGCAGTACTTC | CASTRLGEQYF
15 | NA | TRBJ2-6 | NA | TRBV6-5 | TGTGCCAGCAGTTACAGGGACTCTGGGGCCAACGTCCTGACTTTC | CASSYRDSGANVLTF
12 | NA | TRBJ2-2 | NA | TRBV30 | TGTGCCTGGAGTGTTGTCCGATTGGAGCTGTTTTTT | CAWSVVRLELFF
15 | NA | TRBJ2-7 | NA | TRBV19 | TGTGCCAGTAGTTCTACCTTCTCTGGCTCCTACGAGCAGTACTTC | CASSSTFSGSYEQYF
19 | NA | TRBJ2-7 | TRBD1 | TRBV18 | TGTGCCAGCTCACCTAGTCCCGGGACAGGGGACGGGTTCGGCTACGAGCAGTACTTC | CASSPSPGTGDGFGYEQYF
19 | NA | TRBJ1-4 | NA | TRBV29-1 | TGCAGCGTTGCCCTCGGACCTGCCGCGTTTGATGGGGGAAATGAAAAACTGTTTTTT | CSVALGPAAFDGGNEKLFF
16 | NA | TRBJ1-1 | NA | TRBV27 | TGTGCCAGCAGTACCACACAGGGTTTCATGAACACTGAAGCTTTCTTT | CASSTTQGFMNTEAFF
13 | NA | TRBJ1-2 | NA | TRBV6-5 | TGTGCCAGCAGACCCGGGCCCCTCTATGGCTACACCTTC | CASRPGPLYGYTF
15 | NA | TRBJ2-7 | TRBD1 | TRBV19 | TGTGCCAGTACCCCCGGGACAGCTGATTCCTACGAGCAGTACTTC | CASTPGTADSYEQYF
17 | NA | TRBJ1-1 | NA | TRBV7-8 | TGTGCCAGCAGCTTAATTAGAGGGTGGATTTCGAACACTGAAGCTTTCTTT | CASSLIRGWISNTEAFF
13 | NA | TRBJ2-3 | NA | TRBV5-8 | TGTGCCAGCAGCTTTCCACCTGTCCGTACGCAGTATTTT | CASSFPPVRTQYF
13 | NA | TRBJ1-6 | NA | TRBV7-2 | TGTGCCAGCAGCTTTACAGCCGGTTCACCCCTCCACTTT | CASSFTAGSPLHF
18 | once | TRBJ2-6 | TRBD1 | TRBV7-3 | TGTGCCAGCAGCTTCGGACAGGGGCCGCTCTCGGGGGCCAACGTCCTGACTTTC | CASSFGQGPLSGANVLTF
14 | NA | TRBJ1-1 | NA | TRBV18 | TGTGCCAGCTCACAATTAAGCGGGACCACTGAAGCTTTCTTT | CASSQLSGTTEAFF
18 | NA | TRBJ1-1 | TRBD1 | TRBV18 | TGTGCCAGCTCACCATGGGCAGGGGGCATTCCGATGAACACTGAAGCTTTCTTT | CASSPWAGGIPMNTEAFF
16 | NA | TRBJ1-1 | NA | TRBV2 | TGTGCCAGCTACTGGGGTGCGGCGACACTAAACACTGAAGCTTTCTTT | CASYWGAATLNTEAFF
16 | NA | TRBJ2-3 | NA | TRBV1 | TGCACCAGCAGCCAAGATCGGCGGGAGGACGGAGATACGCAGTATTTT | CTSSQDRREDGDTQYF
12 | once | TRBJ1-1 | TRBD1 | TRBV5-5 | TGTGCCAGCAGCTTGACAGGGGCTGAAGCTTTCTTT | CASSLTGAEAFF
18 | NA | TRBJ2-3 | TRBD2 | TRBV3-1/TRBV3-2 | TGTGCCACCCGACCGGTTCTCGCGACTAGCGGGGGTGCTGATACGCAGTATTTT | CATRPVLATSGGADTQYF
18 | NA | TRBJ2-3 | NA | TRBV30 | TGTGCCTGGGGCGTCCTAGGCTTTTGGAGCGGATCCACAGATACGCAGTATTTT | CAWGVLGFWSGSTDTQYF
18 | NA | TRBJ1-4 | TRBD1 | TRBV12-5 | TGTGCTAGTGGTACCGACCTTGGTGCGACAGGGGGGAATGAAAAACTGTTTTTT | CASGTDLGATGGNEKLFF
15 | NA | TRBJ2-7 | NA | TRBV7-2 | TGTGCCAGCAGCTTAGGGTCGGGGAAAGCTTACGAGCAGTACTTC | CASSLGSGKAYEQYF
14 | NA | TRBJ1-1 | NA | TRBV4-3 | TGCGCCAGCAGCCAGTACAAGCTAAACACTGAAGCTTTCTTT | CASSQYKLNTEAFF
16 | once | TRBJ2-3 | TRBD2 | TRBV19 | TGTGCCAGTAGTAGGCGGGTCTCTAGCGGGGGGGATACGCAGTATTTT | CASSRRVSSGGDTQYF
12 | NA | TRBJ2-5 | NA | TRBV19 | TGTGCCAGTAGTATAGGTTTCGAGACCCAGTACTTC | CASSIGFETQYF
15 | few | TRBJ1-5 | NA | TRBV2 | TGTGCCAGCAGTGGGGGAAGGCTAGGCAATCAGCCCCAGCATTTT | CASSGGRLGNQPQHF
13 | NA | TRBJ2-5 | TRBD2 | TRBV24-1 | TGTGCCACCAGTTTAGCGGGGGAAGAGACCCAGTACTTC | CATSLAGEETQYF
16 | NA | TRBJ2-1 | TRBD2 | TRBV9 | TGTGCCAGCAGCGTATCCCCAACGGGAGGACTCTTTGAGCAGTTCTTC | CASSVSPTGGLFEQFF
14 | NA | TRBJ1-1 | NA | TRBV12-5 | TGTGCTAGTGGTTTGGTACCCAACAGGGATGAAGCTTTCTTT | CASGLVPNRDEAFF
16 | NA | TRBJ1-3 | NA | TRBV21-1 | TGTGCCAGCAGCAAAGTAGGGGCGTACTCTGGAAACACCATATATTTT | CASSKVGAYSGNTIYF
9 | NA | TRBJ1-2 | NA | TRBV20-1 | TGCAGTGCCCAACCCCACAGGGCCTTC | CSAQPHRAF
21 | NA | TRBJ1-5 | TRBD1 | TRBV27 | TGTGCCAGCAGTCCTCGGGACAGCCGATTAAGCACGTGGGGTCTTGGTCAGCCCCAGCATTTT | CASSPRDSRLSTWGLGQPQHF
17 | NA | TRBJ2-1 | NA | TRBV7-2 | TGTGCCAGCAGCTTAGACAAGGTTTGGGGTACTGTGCATGAGCAGTTCTTC | CASSLDKVWGTVHEQFF
16 | few | TRBJ2-3 | NA | TRBV5-1 | TGCGCCAGCAGCCCGGCCCTGGGGGCCTCCGGGGGTACGCAGTATTTT | CASSPALGASGGTQYF
14 | few | TRBJ1-5 | NA | TRBV30 | TGTGCCTGGGCTGGGGGGGGTGTCGGCCAGCCCCAGCATTTT | CAWAGGGVGQPQHF